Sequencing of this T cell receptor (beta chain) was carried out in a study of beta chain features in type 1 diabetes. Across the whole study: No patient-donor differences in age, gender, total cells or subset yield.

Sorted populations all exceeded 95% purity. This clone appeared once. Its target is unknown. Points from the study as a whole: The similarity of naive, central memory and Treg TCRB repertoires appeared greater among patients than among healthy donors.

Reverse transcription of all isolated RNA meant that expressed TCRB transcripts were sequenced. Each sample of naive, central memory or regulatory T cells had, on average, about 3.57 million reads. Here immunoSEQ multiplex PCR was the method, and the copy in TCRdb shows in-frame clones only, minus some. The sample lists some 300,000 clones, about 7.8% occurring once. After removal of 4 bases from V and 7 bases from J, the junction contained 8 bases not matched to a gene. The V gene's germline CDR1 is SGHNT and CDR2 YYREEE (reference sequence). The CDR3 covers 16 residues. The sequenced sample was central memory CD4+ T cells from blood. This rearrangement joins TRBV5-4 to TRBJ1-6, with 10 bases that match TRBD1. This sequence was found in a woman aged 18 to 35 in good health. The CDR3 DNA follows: TGTGCCAGCAGCCAAACCCCGGGACAGGGGAATTCACCCCTCCACTTT. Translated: CASSQTPGQGNSPLHF. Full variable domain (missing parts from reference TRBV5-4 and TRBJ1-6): ETGVTQSPTHLIKTRGQQVTLRCSSQSGHNTVSWYQQALGQGPQFIFQYYREEENGRGNFPPRFSGLQFPNYSSELNVNALELDDSALYLCASSQTPGQGNSPLHFGNGTRLTVT.